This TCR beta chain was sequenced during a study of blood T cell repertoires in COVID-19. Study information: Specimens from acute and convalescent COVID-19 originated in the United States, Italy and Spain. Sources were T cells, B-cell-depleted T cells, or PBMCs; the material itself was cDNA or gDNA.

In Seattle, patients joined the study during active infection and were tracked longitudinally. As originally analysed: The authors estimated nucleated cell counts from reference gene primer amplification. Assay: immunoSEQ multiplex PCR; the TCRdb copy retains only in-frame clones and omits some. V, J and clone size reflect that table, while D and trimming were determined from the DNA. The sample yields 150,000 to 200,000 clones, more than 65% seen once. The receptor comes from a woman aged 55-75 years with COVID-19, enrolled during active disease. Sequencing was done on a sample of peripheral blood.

CDR3 amino acids: CASSPSGAGRYEQYF. The CDR3 DNA follows: TGTGCCAGCAGCCCTTCCGGGGCGGGACGCTACGAGCAGTACTTC. The chain is built from TRBV6-2 or TRBV6-3 and TRBJ2-7, with D possibly being TRBD2 (6 bases). The CDR3 is 15 residues long. The V and J ends lost 6 bases and 3 bases respectively, with 18 bases between them. Germline CDR1 is MNHEY and CDR2 is SVGEGT.